The 16 T cell receptor beta chains below come from one sample, sequenced in a study of shared clonotypes between healthy human individuals. Some clones are missing from TCRdb's copy, which holds only in-frame ones; the method was immunoSEQ multiplex PCR. The sample holds 2 million to 2.5 million clones, roughly 93% seen once. Sequences were obtained from naive CD4+ T cells from PBMCs. The sample's subset: CD45RA+ positively selected. The receptor set was obtained from a man younger than 35 in good health. Some clones in this sample may be carry-over from other donors' samples.

CDR3 protein: CASSLAGLVYEQFF. The CDR3 DNA follows: TGTGCCAGCAGCTTAGCGGGACTAGTCTATGAGCAGTTCTTC. The V gene is TRBV7-8, the J gene TRBJ2-1, with 8 bases matching TRBD2. In germline, CDR1 is SGHVS, CDR2 FQNEAQ. J lost 8 bases, V lost 0 bases, and 3 bases had no gene match. This CDR3 is 14 amino acids long.

The chain links TRBV2 to TRBJ1-5, with 7 bases matching TRBD1. The ends lost 5 bases at V and 0 bases at J; junction bases unmatched: 13. The CDR3 consists of 18 residues. Germline CDR1 SNHLY, CDR2 FYNNEI. CDR3 nucleotide sequence: TGTGCCAGCAGTTTGAACCGGGACAGCGGGTATAGCAATCAGCCCCAGCATTTT. Its protein product is CASSLNRDSGYSNQPQHF.

J is TRBJ2-7 and V is TRBV7-3, with a tentative D call TRBD1 (6 bases). The CDR3 length is 13 residues. CDR1 is SGHTA, CDR2 FQGTGA, per germline. Trimming pared 5 bases from V and 2 bases from J, leaving 10 bases between. The CDR3 coding sequence is TGTGCCAGCAGCGCCGGACAGACCTACGAGCAGTACTTC. Protein: CASSAGQTYEQYF.

The chain recombines TRBV18 with TRBJ2-1; no reliable D call. Germline V lookup: CDR1 KGHSH, CDR2 LQKENI. Trimming left V 1 base short and J 8 bases short, with 15 bases between. CDR3 length: 15 residues. CDR3 region: CASSPRLDRSHEQFF. DNA for the CDR3: TGTGCCAGCTCACCACGGCTAGATAGGTCCCATGAGCAGTTCTTC.

J is TRBJ2-5 and V is TRBV13; D is uncertain. The V and J ends lost 2 bases and 1 base respectively, with 5 bases between them. The CDR3 extends over 13 amino acids. Germline loops: CDR1 PRHDT, CDR2 FYEKMQ (reference sequence). CDR3 sequence: CASSLNPQETQYF. In DNA, the CDR3 is TGTGCCAGCAGCTTAAATCCCCAAGAGACCCAGTACTTC.

The chain employs TRBV14 and TRBJ2-5; perhaps TRBD1 as D (5 bases). The V end lost 1 base, the J end lost 2 bases, and 14 bases lay between the germline ends. Per germline, CDR1 SGHDN and CDR2 FVKESK. This CDR3 contains 16 residues. CDR3 coding DNA: TGTGCCAGCAGCCAAGCTCATTGGGCAGGGCAAGAGACCCAGTACTTC. It translates to CASSQAHWAGQETQYF.

The CDR3 region has the DNA TGTGCCAGCAGCTTACTAGCGCACACCGGGGAGCTGTTTTTT. Translated: CASSLLAHTGELFF. The chain has TRBV7-8 and TRBJ2-2; weak D call: TRBD2 (6 bases). The germline gives CDR1 SGHVS, CDR2 FQNEAQ. Trimming took 2 bases from V and 3 from J, leaving 7 bases between them. The CDR3 runs 14 residues.

The J gene is TRBJ2-7, the V gene TRBV6-5, with D perhaps matching TRBD1 (6 bases). V lost 2 bases and J 2 bases, leaving 16 bases between the germline ends. The CDR3 is made up of 16 amino acids. Germline lookup yields CDR1 MNHEY and CDR2 SVGAGI. The CDR3 loop is CASSYGARTVPYEQYF. The CDR3 nucleotides are TGTGCCAGCAGTTACGGAGCCCGGACAGTCCCCTACGAGCAGTACTTC.

J is TRBJ2-5 and V is TRBV5-4, with no clear D. Trimming removed 0 bases from V and 3 bases from J, with 12 bases in between. Looked up from germline, CDR1 is SGHNT and CDR2 is YYREEE (reference sequence). The CDR3 spans 15 residues. CDR3: CASSLERAREETQYF. CDR3 nucleotide sequence: TGTGCCAGCAGCTTGGAACGGGCTCGAGAAGAGACCCAGTACTTC.

This clone was detected only once. The chain has TRBV11-1 and TRBJ2-6; D uncertain. Trimming removed 5 bases at V and 1 base at J, with 9 bases between. The length of the CDR3 is 15 residues. The germline gives CDR1 SGHAT, CDR2 FQDESV (reference sequence). The DNA of the CDR3 is TGTGCCAGCAGCCCATACTATTCTGGGGCCAACGTCCTGACTTTC. Protein: CASSPYYSGANVLTF.

This clone was seen more than once but under ten times. The chain carries TRBV18 and TRBJ1-2, with D tentatively TRBD1 (5 bases). The CDR3 totals 13 residues. The V and J ends lost 5 bases and 9 bases respectively, with 16 bases between them. Germline CDR1 KGHSH, CDR2 LQKENI. This chain's CDR3 is CASSTGTQGSYTF. The CDR3 DNA sequence: TGTGCCAGCTCAACCGGGACCCAGGGAAGCTACACCTTC.

The J gene is TRBJ2-3, the V gene TRBV6-6; the D gene is possibly TRBD2 (6 bases). V was shortened by 5 bases and J by 8 bases, with 14 bases between the two germline ends. The CDR3 runs 13 residues. Germline lookup yields CDR1 MNHNY and CDR2 SVGAGI (reference sequence). The CDR3 loop is CASSRDWRGTQYF. The CDR3 bases are TGTGCCAGCAGTCGGGACTGGAGGGGTACGCAGTATTTT.

V is TRBV5-1 and J is TRBJ2-7, with D possibly TRBD2 on 6 matching bases. The CDR3 is made up of 14 amino acids. Germline V gene sequence: CDR1 SGHRS, CDR2 YFSETQ. V lost 4 bases and J lost 2, with 13 bases in between. DNA for the CDR3: TGCGCCAGCAGCACGGGACTCTCACCCTACGAGCAGTACTTC. It codes for CASSTGLSPYEQYF.

This clone was seen just once. This chain joins TRBV25-1 and TRBJ2-5; the D gene is possibly TRBD2 (6 bases). V was clipped by 10 bases and J by 2 bases, with 17 bases between them. Per germline, CDR1 MGHDK and CDR2 SYGVNS. This CDR3 contains 14 residues. The CDR3 sequence is CATRGSGGQETQYF. DNA for the CDR3: TGTGCCACCCGGGGTAGCGGAGGGCAAGAGACCCAGTACTTC.

About this clone: In the same sample, other DNA sequences code for this CDR3. V and J are TRBV11-3 and TRBJ2-5, with unresolved D. V dropped 1 base and J dropped 3 bases, with 6 bases sitting between them. Germline V CDR1 and CDR2: SGHNT, YENEEA. The CDR3 consists of 13 residues. Here the CDR3 reads CASSLGVEETQYF. In nucleotides, the CDR3 is TGTGCCAGCAGCTTAGGCGTGGAAGAGACCCAGTACTTC. The whole variable domain, filled in from reference TRBV11-3 and TRBJ2-5, reads EAGVVQSPRYKIIEKKQPVAFWCNPISGHNTLYWYLQNLGQGPELLIRYENEEAVDDSQLPKDRFSAERLKGVDSTLKIQPAELGDSAVYLCASSLGVEETQYFGPGTRLLVL.

This rearrangement joins TRBV11-3 to TRBJ2-3, with D unresolved. V was trimmed by 2 bases and J by 6 bases, leaving 6 bases between them. This CDR3 comprises 12 residues. Germline loops: CDR1 SGHNT, CDR2 YENEEA. Written as DNA, the CDR3 is TGTGCCAGCAGCTTACCCGGGGATACGCAGTATTTT. Translating it yields CASSLPGDTQYF.